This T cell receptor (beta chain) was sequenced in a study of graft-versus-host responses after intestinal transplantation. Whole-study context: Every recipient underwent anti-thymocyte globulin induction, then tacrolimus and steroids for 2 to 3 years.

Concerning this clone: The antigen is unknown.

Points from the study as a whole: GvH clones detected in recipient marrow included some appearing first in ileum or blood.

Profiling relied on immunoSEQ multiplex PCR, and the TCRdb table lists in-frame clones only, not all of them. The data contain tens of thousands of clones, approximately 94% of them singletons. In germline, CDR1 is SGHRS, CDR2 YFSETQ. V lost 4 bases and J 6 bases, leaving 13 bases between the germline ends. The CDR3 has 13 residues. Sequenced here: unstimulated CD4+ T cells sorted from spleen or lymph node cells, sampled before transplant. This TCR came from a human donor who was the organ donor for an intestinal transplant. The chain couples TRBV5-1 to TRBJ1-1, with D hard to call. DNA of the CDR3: TGCGCCAGCAGCCCTTTTGGACCGGCTGAAGCTTTCTTT. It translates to CASSPFGPAEAFF.